These T cell receptor beta chains were read from a single sample in a study of memory CD8 T cells in hepatitis C reinfection. The assay was immunoSEQ multiplex PCR, and TCRdb's table has in-frame clones only and misses some. The table has about 45,000 clones, approximately 87% seen once. Specimen: naive CD8+ T cells sorted from blood. Receptors were obtained from a man aged 18 to 30 with hepatitis C virus infection. CDR3s include the opening cysteine and the closing phenylalanine or tryptophan. The D gene is left open where the match is weak. Clone size, where shown, is once, few, many, or a class for clones that have expanded.

D | size | J | V | DNA | CDR3
- | - | TRBJ2-2 | TRBV30 | TGTGCCTGGAGTGTATTGGCCCCCGGGGAGCTGTTTTTT | CAWSVLAPGELFF
- | few | TRBJ1-1 | TRBV6-1 | TGTGCCGGCGGACAGCTGAACACTGAAGCTTTCTTT | CAGGQLNTEAFF
- | once | TRBJ2-5 | TRBV5-6 | TGTGCCAGCAGCATCGACAGGCTCGGAGAGACCCAGTACTTC | CASSIDRLGETQYF
TRBD2 | - | TRBJ2-3 | TRBV14 | TGTGCCAGCAGCATGGGGCTAGCGGGGGGCACAGATACGCAGTATTTT | CASSMGLAGGTDTQYF
- | few | TRBJ1-1 | TRBV5-1 | TGCGCCAGCTTCGGGGAAGACACTGAAGCTTTCTTT | CASFGEDTEAFF
- | - | TRBJ2-5 | TRBV5-1 | TGCGCCAGCAGCTTGTTGGGGGCCCAAGAGACCCAGTACTTC | CASSLLGAQETQYF
- | few | TRBJ2-1 | TRBV2 | TGTGCCAGGACGGCCCCTAGGAACAATGAGCAGTTCTTC | CARTAPRNNEQFF
- | - | TRBJ2-2 | TRBV6-5 | TGTGCCAGCAGTTACCAGGTCGTTACCGGGGAGCTGTTTTTT | CASSYQVVTGELFF
TRBD2 | - | TRBJ2-7 | TRBV19 | TGTGCCAGTAGTTTTACTAGCGGTCCCGGATACGAGCAGTACTTC | CASSFTSGPGYEQYF
- | - | TRBJ1-2 | TRBV19 | TGTGCCAGTAGTATCGGAGGGGCAGCTTATGGCTACACCTTC | CASSIGGAAYGYTF